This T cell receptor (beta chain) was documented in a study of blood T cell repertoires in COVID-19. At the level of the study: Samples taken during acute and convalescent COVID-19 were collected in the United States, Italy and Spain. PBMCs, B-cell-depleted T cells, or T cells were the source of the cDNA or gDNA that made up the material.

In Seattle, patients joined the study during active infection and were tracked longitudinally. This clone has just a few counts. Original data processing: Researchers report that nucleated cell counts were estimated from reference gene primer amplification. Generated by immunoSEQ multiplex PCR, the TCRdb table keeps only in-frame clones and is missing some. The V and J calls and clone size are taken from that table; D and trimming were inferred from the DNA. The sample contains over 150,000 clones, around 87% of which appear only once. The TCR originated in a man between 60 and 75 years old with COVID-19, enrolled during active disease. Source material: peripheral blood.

CDR3 coding DNA: TGTGCCAGCAGCCTTCAGGGTTTCGGAAACACCATATATTTT. Translated, it gives CASSLQGFGNTIYF. The chain uses TRBV6-5 and TRBJ1-3; D is possibly TRBD1 (5 bases). V dropped 6 bases and J dropped 4 bases, with 13 bases sitting between them. This CDR3 comprises 14 residues. Looked up from germline, CDR1 is MNHEY and CDR2 is SVGAGI.